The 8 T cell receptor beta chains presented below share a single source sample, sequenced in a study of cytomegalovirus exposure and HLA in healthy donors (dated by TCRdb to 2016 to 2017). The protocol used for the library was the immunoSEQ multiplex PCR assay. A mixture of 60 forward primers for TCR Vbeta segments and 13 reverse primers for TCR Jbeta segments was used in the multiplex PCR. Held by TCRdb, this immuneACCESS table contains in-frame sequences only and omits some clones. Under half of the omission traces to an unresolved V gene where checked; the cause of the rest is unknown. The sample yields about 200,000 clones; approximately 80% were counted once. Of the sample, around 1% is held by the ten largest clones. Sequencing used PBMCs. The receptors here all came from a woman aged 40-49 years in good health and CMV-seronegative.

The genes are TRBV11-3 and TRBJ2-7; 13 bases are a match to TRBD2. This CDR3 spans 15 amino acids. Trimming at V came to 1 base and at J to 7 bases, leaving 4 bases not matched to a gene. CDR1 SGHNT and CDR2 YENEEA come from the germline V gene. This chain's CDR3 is CASSLVSGLAGEQYF. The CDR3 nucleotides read TGTGCCAGCAGCTTAGTATCGGGACTAGCGGGGGAGCAGTACTTC. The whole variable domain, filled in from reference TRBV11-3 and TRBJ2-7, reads EAGVVQSPRYKIIEKKQPVAFWCNPISGHNTLYWYLQNLGQGPELLIRYENEEAVDDSQLPKDRFSAERLKGVDSTLKIQPAELGDSAVYLCASSLVSGLAGEQYFGPGTRLTVT.

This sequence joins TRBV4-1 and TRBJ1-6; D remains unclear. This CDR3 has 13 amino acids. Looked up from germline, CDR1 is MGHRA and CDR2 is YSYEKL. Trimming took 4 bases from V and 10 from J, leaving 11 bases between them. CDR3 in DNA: TGCGCCAGCAGCCCCTCAAGCTCATCACCCCTCCACTTT. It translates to CASSPSSSSPLHF.

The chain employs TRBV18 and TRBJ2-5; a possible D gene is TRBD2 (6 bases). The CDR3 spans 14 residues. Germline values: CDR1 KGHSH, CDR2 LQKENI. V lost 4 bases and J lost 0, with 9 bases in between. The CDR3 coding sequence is TGTGCCAGCTCACTCCGGGACTACCAAGAGACCCAGTACTTC. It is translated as CASSLRDYQETQYF.

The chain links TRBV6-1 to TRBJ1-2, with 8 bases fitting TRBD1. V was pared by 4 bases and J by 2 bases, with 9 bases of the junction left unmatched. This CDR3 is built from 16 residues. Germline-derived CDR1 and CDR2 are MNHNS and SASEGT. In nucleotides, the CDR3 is TGTGCCAGCAGTGCAACCGGGACAGGACTAAACTATGGCTACACCTTC. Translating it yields CASSATGTGLNYGYTF.

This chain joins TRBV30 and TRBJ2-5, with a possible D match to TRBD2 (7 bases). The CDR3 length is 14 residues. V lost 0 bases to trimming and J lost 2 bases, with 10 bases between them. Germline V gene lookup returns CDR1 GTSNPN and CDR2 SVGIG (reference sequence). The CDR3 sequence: CAWSVGGGQETQYF. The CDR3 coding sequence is TGTGCCTGGAGTGTAGGGGGGGGACAAGAGACCCAGTACTTC.

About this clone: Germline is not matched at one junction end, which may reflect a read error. The DNA of the CDR3 is TGTGCCAGCAGCTGGGACATTGACAGGGCCGGCGGTATGCTCTTC. It yields the protein CASSWDIDRAGGMLF. V is TRBV5-6 and J is TRBJ2-1; TRBD1 matches at 7 bases. From germline, CDR1 is SGHDT and CDR2 YYEEEE. This CDR3 contains 15 residues. The entire variable domain, with the rest obtained from reference TRBV5-6 and TRBJ2-1, is as follows: DAGVTQSPTHLIKTRGQQVTLRCSPKSGHDTVSWYQQALGQGPQFIFQYYEEEERQRGNFPDRFSGHQFPNYSSELNVNALLLGDSALYLCASSWDIDRAGGMLFGPGTRLTVL.

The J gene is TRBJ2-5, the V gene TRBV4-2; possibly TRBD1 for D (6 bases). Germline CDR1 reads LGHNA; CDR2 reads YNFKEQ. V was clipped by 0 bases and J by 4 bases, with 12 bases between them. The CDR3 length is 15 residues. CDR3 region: CASSQDRAGVETQYF. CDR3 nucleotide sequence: TGTGCCAGCAGCCAAGATCGGGCAGGGGTAGAGACCCAGTACTTC.

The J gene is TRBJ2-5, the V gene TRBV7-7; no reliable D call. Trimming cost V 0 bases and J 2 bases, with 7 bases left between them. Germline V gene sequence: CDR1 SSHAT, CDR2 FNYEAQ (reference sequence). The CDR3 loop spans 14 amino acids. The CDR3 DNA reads TGTGCCAGCAGCTTAGCGGGCAGGCAAGAGACCCAGTACTTC. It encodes CASSLAGRQETQYF.